The clone carrying this T cell receptor beta chain was observed a few times. The antigen is not known. TCRdb re-derived calls from the reads in MiXCR, one entry per CDR3 protein. The sample has 75,000 to 95,000 distinct CDR3 sequences; approximately 45% are singletons. These data belong to a study of T cell repertoires in cytomegalovirus infection. Findings and caveats of the study: Across the ex vivo response, the dominant clonotypes were HLA-C-restricted CMV-specific TCR beta clonotypes. Cumulative frequency (of public TCR beta family members) identified carriers of CMV plus the relevant HLA.

This CDR3 has 12 residues. CDR1 SGHVS and CDR2 FNYEAQ come from the germline V gene. V was trimmed by 3 bases and J by 8 bases, leaving 7 bases between them. V gene TRBV7-6 combines with J gene TRBJ2-2; D is undetermined. The clonotype originates from a human donor in good health (CMV status not recorded). Some clones in this sample may be carry-over from other donors' samples. The source was CD8+ T cells from cultured PBMCs, collected from culture after CMV antigen stimulation. The CDR3 sequence: CASSFSGGELFF. For the CDR3, the DNA is TGTGCCAGCAGCTTCAGTGGGGGGGAGCTGTTTTTT. Full variable domain (missing parts from reference TRBV7-6 and TRBJ2-2): GAGVSQSPRYKVTKRGQDVALRCDPISGHVSLYWYRQALGQGPEFLTYFNYEAQQDKSGLPNDRFSAERPEGSISTLTIQRTEQRDSAMYRCASSFSGGELFFGEGSRLTVL.